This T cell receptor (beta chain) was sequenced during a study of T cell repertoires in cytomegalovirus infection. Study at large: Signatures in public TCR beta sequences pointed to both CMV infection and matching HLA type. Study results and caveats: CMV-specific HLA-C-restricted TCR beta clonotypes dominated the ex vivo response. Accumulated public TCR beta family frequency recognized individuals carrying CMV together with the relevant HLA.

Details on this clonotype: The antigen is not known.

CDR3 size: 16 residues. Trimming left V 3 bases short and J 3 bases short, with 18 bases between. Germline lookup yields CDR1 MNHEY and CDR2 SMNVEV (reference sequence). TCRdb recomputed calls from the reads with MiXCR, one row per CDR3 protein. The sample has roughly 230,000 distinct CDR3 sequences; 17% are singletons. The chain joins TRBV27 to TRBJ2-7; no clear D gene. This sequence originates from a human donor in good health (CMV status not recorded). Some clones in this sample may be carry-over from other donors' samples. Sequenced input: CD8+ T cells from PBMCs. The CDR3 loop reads CASSLQAPPVLYEQYF. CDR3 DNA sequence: TGTGCCAGCAGTTTGCAGGCCCCACCCGTACTCTACGAGCAGTACTTC.